Below, 9 T cell receptor beta chains from the same sample are listed, as sequenced in a study of blood T cell repertoires in COVID-19. The assay was immunoSEQ multiplex PCR, and TCRdb's table has in-frame clones only and misses some. The table has about 240,000 clones, 70% to 90% seen once. What was sequenced was PBMCs or T cells enriched from blood (not recorded which). These receptors originate from a middle-aged woman with acute COVID-19.

The rearrangement uses TRBV7-8 and TRBJ2-7, with a tentative D call TRBD2 (6 bases). Germline-derived CDR1 and CDR2 are SGHVS and FQNEAQ. CDR3 length equals 15 residues. V was cut by 7 bases and J by 3 bases, with 19 bases left in between. This chain's CDR3 is CASTSFGGEHYEQYF. The CDR3 DNA is TGTGCCAGCACCTCTTTCGGGGGAGAACACTACGAGCAGTACTTC.

The genes are TRBV27 and TRBJ2-1, with 8 positions matching TRBD2. The junction had 13 bases not matched to a gene; V was cut back by 5 bases and J by 7 bases. Germline-derived CDR1 and CDR2 are MNHEY and SMNVEV (reference sequence). This CDR3 is built from 16 residues. The CDR3 nucleotides read TGTGCCAGCAGTAAACCGCGGCTAGCGGGTTTGAATGAGCAGTTCTTC. This codes for CASSKPRLAGLNEQFF.

The chain joins TRBV27 to TRBJ2-3; TRBD2 matches 7 bases. The CDR3 has 16 residues. The ends lost 7 bases at V and 2 bases at J; junction bases unmatched: 12. Per germline, CDR1 MNHEY and CDR2 SMNVEV (reference sequence). CDR3: CASNPSEREITDTQYF. The CDR3 DNA is TGTGCCAGCAATCCGTCGGAGCGGGAAATCACAGATACGCAGTATTTT.

This chain uses TRBV24-1 with TRBJ1-2, with TRBD1 matching 10 bases. V was clipped by 7 bases and J by 3 bases; unmatched bases: 1. Germline CDR1 and CDR2: KGHDR and SFDVKD. The CDR3 loop spans 13 amino acids. CDR3 sequence: CATRGTGDYGYTF. CDR3 nucleotide sequence: TGTGCCACCAGGGGGACAGGGGACTATGGCTACACCTTC.

The chain carries TRBV29-1 and TRBJ1-1, with D possibly being TRBD1 (6 bases). The CDR3 runs 13 residues. Per the germline V gene, CDR1 is SQVTM and CDR2 is ANQGSEA. CDR3 sequence: CGTGWGMNTEAFF. The DNA for the CDR3 is TGCGGAACAGGGTGGGGAATGAACACTGAAGCTTTCTTT.

This clone was detected many times. The chain links TRBV4-1 to TRBJ2-7, with TRBD2 matching 12 bases. The CDR3 has 16 amino acids. Germline V lookup: CDR1 MGHRA, CDR2 YSYEKL. J lost 5 bases, V lost 0 bases, and 5 bases had no gene match. The CDR3 nucleotides are TGCGCCAGCAGCCAAGAAGGACTAGCGGGGAAAAACGAGCAGTACTTC. This encodes CASSQEGLAGKNEQYF.

This chain uses TRBV2 with TRBJ2-3; the match to TRBD1 covers 9 bases. The J segment lost 6 bases and the V segment lost 4 bases, leaving 5 bases of the junction unmatched. CDR1 SNHLY and CDR2 FYNNEI come from the germline V gene. The CDR3 sequence is 14 residues long. DNA for the CDR3: TGTGCCAGCAGTGCCGGGACAGGGAGGGATACGCAGTATTTT. It encodes CASSAGTGRDTQYF.

The sample holds a few counts of this clone. An end of the junction does not agree with germline; a read error may underlie this. J is TRBJ2-7 and V is TRBV9, with 14 nucleotides matching TRBD2. CDR1 is SGDLS and CDR2 is YYNGEE in the germline V gene. This CDR3 region has 14 residues. The CDR3 sequence: CASSEGLAGEYSHF. The CDR3 DNA sequence: TGTGCCAGCAGCGAGGGACTAGCGGGAGAATATAGTCACTTC.

This sequence joins TRBV3-1 (or the pseudogene TRBV3-2) and TRBJ1-5; possible D gene TRBD1, 6 bases. The germline CDR1 and CDR2 sequences are LGHDT and YNNKEL (reference sequence). Deletions cut 4 bases from V and 7 bases from J, with 14 bases between. The CDR3 sequence is 14 residues long. CDR3 coding DNA: TGTGCCAGCAGCCCTGAGGCAGGGGACCAGCCCCAGCATTTT. It encodes CASSPEAGDQPQHF.